The 15 T cell receptor beta chains listed next were all sequenced from one sample in a study of T cell responses to AZD1222 COVID-19 vaccine. This table comes from immunoSEQ multiplex PCR, and its TCRdb copy is limited to in-frame clones, with some not included. The sample comprises approximately 89,000 clones, about 93% of which are singletons, and 4.5% rests with the top ten. The material was peripheral blood, obtained on day 0 of MenACWY control vaccination. These receptors were taken from an adult in good health.

The rearrangement uses TRBV6-5 and TRBJ2-7, with D possibly being TRBD1 (5 bases). Deletions cut 11 bases from V and 5 bases from J, with 16 bases between. This CDR3 comprises 12 residues. CDR1 is MNHEY and CDR2 is SVGAGI in the germline V gene. The CDR3 nucleotides are TGTGCCTGCGAGGACACGAGTAACGAGCAGTACTTC. Its protein is CACEDTSNEQYF.

This clone has a single count. The V call is TRBV7-9, the J call TRBJ1-1, with D possibly matching TRBD1 (5 bases). The germline gives CDR1 SEHNR, CDR2 FQNEAQ (reference sequence). Trimming cost V 3 bases and J 0 bases, with 11 bases left between them. This CDR3 region has 15 residues. The CDR3 spells CASSLSRGLNTEAFF. DNA of the CDR3: TGTGCCAGCAGCTTGTCGAGGGGATTGAACACTGAAGCTTTCTTT. The full variable domain, completed using reference TRBV7-9 and TRBJ1-1, is DTGVSQNPRHKITKRGQNVTFRCDPISEHNRLYWYRQTLGQGPEFLTYFQNEAQLEKSRLLSDRFSAERPKGSFSTLEIQRTEQGDSAMYLCASSLSRGLNTEAFFGQGTRLTVV.

This chain joins TRBV29-1 and TRBJ2-7; 8 nucleotides align to TRBD2. This CDR3 comprises 13 residues. Germline CDR1 is SQVTM and CDR2 is ANQGSEA. Losses at the gene ends were 2 bases for V and 2 bases for J; bases not matched to a gene: 2. The CDR3 here is CSVENGRAYEQYF. As DNA, the CDR3 is TGCAGCGTTGAAAACGGGAGGGCCTACGAGCAGTACTTC.

The chain has TRBV30 and TRBJ1-6; D remains unclear. The CDR3 totals 14 residues. Germline values: CDR1 GTSNPN, CDR2 SVGIG (reference sequence). Deletions cut 0 bases from V and 6 bases from J, with 9 bases between. In DNA, the CDR3 is TGTGCCTGGAGTGTATCTGGGCTTAATTCACCCCTCCACTTT. This encodes CAWSVSGLNSPLHF.

This clone showed up just once. The chain uses TRBV28 and TRBJ2-5; tentatively, D is TRBD1 or TRBD2 (6 bases each). This CDR3 comprises 13 residues. Trimming took 3 bases from V and 7 from J, leaving 12 bases between them. Germline loops: CDR1 MDHEN, CDR2 SYDVKM. The DNA for the CDR3 is TGTGCCAGCAGTTTGGGGGGCATTGGGACCCAGTACTTC. It yields the protein CASSLGGIGTQYF.

Comment on this clone: Other DNA variants within this sample encode the same CDR3. The rearrangement links TRBV29-1 to TRBJ2-2; D gene ambiguous. V lost 3 bases and J 2 bases, leaving 10 bases between the germline ends. The CDR3 contains 14 residues. Germline loops: CDR1 SQVTM, CDR2 ANQGSEA. This chain's CDR3 is CSVEKQLNTGELFF. The CDR3 DNA is TGCAGCGTTGAGAAACAGTTAAACACCGGGGAGCTGTTTTTT.

This rearrangement joins TRBV2 to TRBJ2-6; D is uncertain. Trimming took 10 bases from V and 0 from J, leaving 13 bases between them. The CDR3 has 15 amino acids. Germline V gene sequence: CDR1 SNHLY, CDR2 FYNNEI. The CDR3 reads CATLDGSSGANVLTF. In DNA, the CDR3 is TGTGCCACCCTGGACGGTAGCTCTGGGGCCAACGTCCTGACTTTC.

A single count supports this clone. The CDR3 nucleotides read TGTGCCAGTACTTCCCGCCGGGGTCAAGGCAATCAGCCCCAGCATTTT. It specifies CASTSRRGQGNQPQHF. V usage is TRBV19 and J usage is TRBJ1-5; no clear D. Germline values: CDR1 LNHDA, CDR2 SQIVND (reference sequence). This CDR3 comprises 16 residues. V was trimmed by 7 bases and J by 2 bases, leaving 18 bases between them.

This clone was counted between two and nine times. The V gene is TRBV7-9, the J gene TRBJ2-5; no firm D call. Per the germline V gene, CDR1 is SEHNR and CDR2 is FQNEAQ (reference sequence). With 5 bases removed from V and 3 bases from J, the gap between germline ends came to 10 bases. CDR3 length: 13 residues. For the CDR3, the DNA is TGTGCCAGCAGCCCCGAGCTGGAAGAGACCCAGTACTTC. Its translation: CASSPELEETQYF.

V gene TRBV11-2 combines with J gene TRBJ2-1; D is possibly TRBD1 or TRBD2 (5 bases each). Trimming left V 6 bases short and J 5 bases short, with 20 bases between. This CDR3 has 16 residues. Germline V gene data show CDR1 as SGHAT and CDR2 as FQNNGV. The CDR3 here is CASSSTNRDVDNEQFF. The CDR3, as DNA: TGTGCCAGCAGTTCTACGAACCGGGACGTAGACAATGAGCAGTTCTTC.

The rearrangement joins TRBV15 to TRBJ2-6; TRBD2 aligns across 8 bases. CDR1 LNHNV and CDR2 YYDKDF come from the germline V gene (reference sequence). The trim removed 0 bases at V and 2 bases at J, leaving 0 bases unmatched. This CDR3 has 16 residues. The CDR3 sequence: CATSREAGAGANVLTF. CDR3 DNA: TGTGCCACCAGCAGAGAAGCGGGAGCTGGGGCCAACGTCCTGACTTTC.

CDR3 region: CASSLQGSYNEQFF. In DNA, the CDR3 is TGTGCCAGTAGCCTGCAGGGCTCCTACAATGAGCAGTTCTTC. The chain uses TRBV19 and TRBJ2-1; a possible D gene is TRBD1 (5 bases). The CDR3 contains 14 residues. Trimming shortened V by 6 bases and J by 0 bases, and 9 bases separated the two germline ends. Germline V lookup: CDR1 LNHDA, CDR2 SQIVND (reference sequence).

The chain is built from TRBV7-2 and TRBJ2-7; 12 bases are shared with TRBD2. Looked up from germline, CDR1 is SGHTA and CDR2 is FQGNSA. This CDR3 comprises 15 residues. Germline trimming cut 5 bases from V and 6 bases from J; bases unmatched to any gene: 8. The CDR3 spells CASSPRLAGAGEQYF. The CDR3 coding sequence is TGTGCCAGCAGCCCCCGACTAGCGGGAGCCGGCGAGCAGTACTTC.

This sequence joins TRBV28 and TRBJ1-1; TRBD1 is a possible D gene (6 bases). V was trimmed by 6 bases and J by 0 bases, leaving 11 bases between them. Germline V gene sequence: CDR1 MDHEN, CDR2 SYDVKM. The CDR3 has 14 amino acids. CDR3 sequence reads: CASSGDRLNTEAFF. The CDR3 DNA is TGTGCCAGCAGCGGCGACAGGTTGAACACTGAAGCTTTCTTT.

V usage is TRBV6-6 and J usage is TRBJ2-7; D not resolved. The CDR3 runs to 13 residues. V was pared by 6 bases and J by 3 bases, with 12 bases between. CDR1 is MNHNY, CDR2 SVGAGI, per germline (reference sequence). Here the CDR3 reads CASSQKPDYEQYF. CDR3 coding DNA: TGTGCCAGCAGCCAAAAACCGGACTACGAGCAGTACTTC.